This T cell receptor beta chain originates from a study of T cells in narcolepsy. Across the whole study: Donors had narcolepsy type 1 or type 2, or were healthy controls.

The data were produced by immunoSEQ multiplex PCR, yet TCRdb's version contains in-frame clones alone and is incomplete. Here the sample spans 28,000 or so clones, around 82% being singletons. Study observations and caveats: Autoreactive HCRT-specific and TRIB2-specific clonotypes were marked in same-patient CSF-versus-blood CD4+ comparisons. Some memory CD4+ repertoires had no autoreactive clone sequences. Autoreactive clonotypes reportedly recurred in blood of same and different patients, not controls.

In the case of this clone: Antigen: not known.

Sequencing used CD45RA- memory CD4+ T cells from PBMCs. This receptor was obtained from a human donor with narcolepsy.

CDR3 amino acids: CASSYSNLAGETQYF. In DNA, the CDR3 is TGTGCCAGCAGTTACTCCAATCTAGCGGGAGAGACCCAGTACTTC. The V and J genes are TRBV6-5 and TRBJ2-5, with TRBD2 matching over 8 bases. CDR1 is MNHEY and CDR2 is SVGAGI in the germline V gene. The CDR3 consists of 15 residues. The J segment lost 4 bases and the V segment lost 0 bases, leaving 4 bases of the junction unmatched.